The rows below give T cell receptor beta chains drawn from one sample of a study of OX40 agonist ivuxolimab in advanced cancers. Sequencing was performed with immunoSEQ multiplex PCR; in TCRdb, only in-frame clones are kept and a portion is missing. Here the sample spans roughly 92,000 clones, roughly 87% being singletons. The material was CD4+ or CD8+ T cells sorted from blood, obtained in a trial of the OX40 agonist ivuxolimab. These receptors came from an adult with an advanced solid tumor such as melanoma, head and neck, liver or kidney cancer. Each CDR3 is given without its conserved first and last residue. Expanded clones get a size class; other rows say once, few or many, or leave the size out.

>TRBV30|-|TRBJ2-7
AWSTGGAYEQY
>TRBV5-4|-|TRBJ2-3
ASSYRVTDTQY
>TRBV19|-|TRBJ1-2
ASSGRGLTNYGYT
>TRBV19|-|TRBJ1-1
ASLRENTEAF
>TRBV5-1|-|TRBJ2-3
ASSLASVTDTQY
>TRBV9|-|TRBJ2-5
ASSQRGGETQY
>TRBV19|-|TRBJ2-5
ASSRASGETQY
>TRBV27|-|TRBJ1-5
ATARGYNQAQH
>TRBV7-9|-|TRBJ2-1
ASSLGASGRAGIEEQF
>TRBV5-1|-|TRBJ2-7
ASSWTGGDYYEQY
>TRBV25-1|-|TRBJ2-1
ASSDGLVWNEQF
>TRBV15|-|TRBJ2-3
ATSRDSATTTDTQY
>TRBV11-2|once|TRBJ2-3
ASRQVGDTQY
>TRBV7-8|-|TRBJ1-5
ASSLAGQGGQPQH
>TRBV7-3|-|TRBJ2-2
ASSTPGRGTNTGELF
>TRBV5-4|-|TRBJ2-1
ASSRPGSAYNEQF
>TRBV7-3|-|TRBJ1-5
ASSFTGAGNQPQH
>TRBV7-3|-|TRBJ2-3
ASSLQRGRTDTQY
>TRBV23-1|-|TRBJ1-3
ASTQTVGGNTIY
>TRBV5-4|-|TRBJ2-1
ASSLRSRINHNEQF
>TRBV9|-|TRBJ2-2
ASSSRTDTGELF
>TRBV4-3|-|TRBJ2-3
ASSQDAAYILY
>TRBV7-8|few|TRBJ2-2
ASSLGRETTGELF
>TRBV9|-|TRBJ1-2
ASSVAIGGGYT
>TRBV19|-|TRBJ2-7
ASSIGSLDSYEQY
>TRBV2|-|TRBJ2-7
ASRTRGEQY